This T cell receptor (beta chain) is drawn from a study of blood T cell repertoires in COVID-19. The overall study: From T cells, B-cell-depleted T cells, or PBMCs came the material, which was cDNA or gDNA.

Measured with immunoSEQ multiplex PCR; TCRdb has only the in-frame clones, and not every one. The sample gives about 190,000 clones, 76% of which show up once; roughly a sixth is in the top ten. Trimming removed 3 bases from V and 1 base from J, with 3 bases in between. This CDR3 has 12 residues. Germline CDR1 reads LGHNT; CDR2 reads FRNRAP. Participants came from some 26 US areas, aged about 18 to 95 years. Self-reported history from a screening survey and questionnaire set each donor's cohort. Sample: PBMCs or T cells enriched from blood (not recorded which). The clonotype comes from a woman aged 45-60 years with acute COVID-19. This chain links TRBV12-5 with TRBJ1-1, with no clear D. CDR3 nucleotides: TGTGCTAGTGGTTTTAAGAACACTGAAGCTTTCTTT. This translates into CASGFKNTEAFF.